These 15 T cell receptor beta chains came from one sample sequenced in a study of regulatory T cells in long-lasting Graves disease. The time point was: newly diagnosed GD, antithyroid drugs for less than 3 months. The TCR library was made from RNA extracted from PBMCs. TCR beta libraries were built with iRepertoire HTBI primers and Arm-PCR of CDR3 regions. TCRdb processed the multiplex PCR reads anew with MiXCR; each CDR3 protein has one entry. The sample consists of 400,000 to 500,000 distinct CDR3 sequences, approximately 15% of them appearing once. This sample was shared with a second study, whose subject was T cells in Graves' hyperthyroidism and ophthalmopathy.

The sequencing used peripheral blood mononuclear cells (PBMCs), collected at new diagnosis, from a patient treated with antithyroid drugs. These receptors came from a woman between 45 and 60 years old with Graves disease.

This clonotype has just a few counts. The CDR3 here is CASSQERWGRSISQETQYF. The CDR3 bases are TGTGCCAGCAGCCAAGAGAGGTGGGGACGGAGTATCTCCCAAGAGACCCAGTACTTC. The chain links TRBV3-1 to TRBJ2-5; D is perhaps TRBD1 or TRBD2 (5 bases each). This CDR3 comprises 19 residues. Germline V lookup: CDR1 LGHDT, CDR2 YNNKEL (reference sequence). V was clipped by 0 bases and J by 1 base, with 21 bases between them.

The V call is TRBV13, the J call TRBJ2-7, with D perhaps assigned TRBD1 or TRBD2 (5 bases each). Trimming shortened V by 5 bases and J by 10 bases, and 15 bases separated the two germline ends. CDR1 is PRHDT, CDR2 FYEKMQ, per germline (reference sequence). The CDR3 is 12 residues long. DNA for the CDR3: TGTGCCAGCAGCCCGGAATCAGGGAGCCAGTACTTC. It is translated as CASSPESGSQYF.

This clonotype was observed a few times. The chain uses TRBV19 and TRBJ2-1, with 14 bases matching TRBD2. Looked up from germline, CDR1 is LNHDA and CDR2 is SQIVND (reference sequence). This CDR3 is 17 amino acids long. Unmatched junction bases numbered 9, after V lost 4 bases and J lost 7 bases. The CDR3 here is CASSKRTSGRSWNEQFF. The CDR3 nucleotides are TGTGCCAGTAGTAAAAGGACTAGCGGGAGGTCATGGAATGAGCAGTTCTTC.

At least ten counts were recorded for this clonotype. V is TRBV10-3 and J is TRBJ2-3; D gene ambiguous. The CDR3 loop spans 14 amino acids. V shed 3 bases and J shed 3 bases, with 10 bases lying between them. CDR1 is ENHRY and CDR2 is SYGVKD in the germline V gene. Here the CDR3 reads CAISEGLETDTQYF. CDR3 nucleotide sequence: TGTGCCATCAGTGAAGGGCTAGAAACAGATACGCAGTATTTT.

J is TRBJ2-7 and V is TRBV28; 8 positions agree with TRBD1. The CDR3 is 14 amino acids. Germline lookup yields CDR1 MDHEN and CDR2 SYDVKM. With V trimmed by 7 bases and J by 6 bases, 11 bases remained unmatched. The CDR3 DNA reads TGTGCCAGCACCCAGACAGGGGTTAGATCCGAGCAGTACTTC. It specifies CASTQTGVRSEQYF.

The chain employs TRBV10-3 and TRBJ2-2; 7 nucleotides align to TRBD1. J was trimmed by 2 bases and V by 2 bases; bases with no gene match: 2. The CDR3 extends over 15 amino acids. CDR1 and CDR2 (germline): ENHRY, SYGVKD. The CDR3 sequence is CAISEGQANTGELFF. The CDR3 DNA sequence: TGTGCCATCAGTGAGGGACAGGCTAACACCGGGGAGCTGTTTTTT.

This clonotype was picked up many times. The chain couples TRBV6-2 or TRBV6-3 to TRBJ2-1; D might be TRBD2 (5 bases). The CDR3 loop spans 15 amino acids. Germline CDR1 and CDR2: MNHEY and SVGEGT. V dropped 5 bases and J dropped 6 bases, with 17 bases sitting between them. CDR3 amino acids: CASSATSYATNEQFF. The CDR3 nucleotides read TGTGCCAGCAGTGCTACTAGTTACGCCACCAATGAGCAGTTCTTC.

The gene calls are TRBV12-3 or TRBV12-4 and TRBJ2-2; tentative D call: TRBD1 (5 bases). The germline V and J ends were trimmed by 6 bases and 7 bases, with 12 bases remaining between them. The CDR3 is 13 amino acids. This CDR3 is CASSGRADGELFF. The DNA of the CDR3 is TGTGCCAGCAGCGGCAGGGCGGACGGGGAGCTGTTTTTT.

This clonotype showed up just a few times. The chain couples TRBV7-9 to TRBJ1-1; D gene uncertain. The CDR3 extends over 13 amino acids. Trimming took off 7 bases at V and 1 base at J, with 10 bases between the two ends. Germline CDR1 reads SEHNR; CDR2 reads FQNEAQ (reference sequence). Here the CDR3 reads CASTGVQNTEAFF. CDR3 nucleotides: TGTGCCAGCACCGGGGTACAGAACACTGAAGCTTTCTTT.

This clonotype has more than one count but fewer than ten. J is TRBJ1-1 and V is TRBV5-1; D is unresolved. The CDR3 runs to 15 residues. Trimming cost V 3 bases and J 0 bases, with 12 bases left between them. Germline V CDR1 and CDR2: SGHRS, YFSETQ. The CDR3 loop reads CASSSRAGMNTEAFF. The CDR3 nucleotides read TGCGCCAGCAGCTCACGAGCGGGCATGAACACTGAAGCTTTCTTT.

This clonotype was seen ten or more times. This sequence joins TRBV27 and TRBJ2-1; 10 bases line up with TRBD2. Germline CDR1 reads MNHEY; CDR2 reads SMNVEV (reference sequence). The CDR3 covers 15 residues. J was trimmed by 4 bases and V by 6 bases; bases with no gene match: 6. In DNA, the CDR3 is TGTGCCAGCAGCCCCGGGACTAGCGAATACAATGAGCAGTTCTTC. Its translation: CASSPGTSEYNEQFF.

The J gene is TRBJ2-3, the V gene TRBV5-1; D not resolved. Germline CDR1 is SGHRS and CDR2 is YFSETQ. V was clipped by 0 bases and J by 0 bases, with 11 bases between them. The CDR3 totals 16 residues. CDR3 sequence: CASSLGFGGSTDTQYF. In nucleotides, the CDR3 is TGCGCCAGCAGCTTGGGGTTCGGCGGTAGCACAGATACGCAGTATTTT.

Concerning this clonotype itself: The junction departs from germline at one end; a sequencing error may be responsible. J is TRBJ1-1 and V is TRBV11-2; TRBD1 aligns across 8 bases. This CDR3 has 15 amino acids. Germline values: CDR1 SGHAT, CDR2 FQNNGV. CDR3: CANSLRQGMNTEAFF. Written as DNA, the CDR3 is TGTGCCAACAGCTTGAGACAGGGGATGAACACTGAAGCTTTCTTT.

This clonotype was recorded many times. V gene TRBV28 combines with J gene TRBJ1-6; a weak D match, TRBD1 (6 bases). CDR1 is MDHEN, CDR2 SYDVKM, per germline. The CDR3 sequence is 13 residues long. Trimming stripped 3 bases from V and 10 bases from J, with 10 bases between. CDR3 loop: CASSFRGDSPLHF. CDR3 sequence (DNA): TGTGCCAGCAGTTTTAGGGGGGACTCACCCCTCCACTTT.

CDR3: CASSADAEAFF. CDR3 sequence (DNA): TGTGCCAGTAGTGCCGACGCTGAAGCTTTCTTT. V gene TRBV19 combines with J gene TRBJ1-1; D uncertain. The germline V gene has CDR1 LNHDA and CDR2 SQIVND (reference sequence). The CDR3 has 11 amino acids. Trimming stripped 5 bases from V and 6 bases from J, with 7 bases between. The full variable domain, completed using reference TRBV19 and TRBJ1-1, is DGGITQSPKYLFRKEGQNVTLSCEQNLNHDAMYWYRQDPGQGLRLIYYSQIVNDFQKGDIAEGYSVSREKKESFPLTVTSAQKNPTAFYLCASSADAEAFFGQGTRLTVV.